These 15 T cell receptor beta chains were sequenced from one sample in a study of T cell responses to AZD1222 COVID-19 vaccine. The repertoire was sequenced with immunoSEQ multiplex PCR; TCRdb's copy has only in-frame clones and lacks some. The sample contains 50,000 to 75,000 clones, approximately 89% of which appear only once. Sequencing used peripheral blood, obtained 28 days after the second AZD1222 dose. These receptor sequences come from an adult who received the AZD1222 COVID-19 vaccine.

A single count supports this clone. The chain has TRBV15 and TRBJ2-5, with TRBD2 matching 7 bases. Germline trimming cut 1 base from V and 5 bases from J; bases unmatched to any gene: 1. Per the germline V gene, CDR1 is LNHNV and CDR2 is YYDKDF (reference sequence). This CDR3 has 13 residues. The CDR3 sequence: CATSRAGGETQYF. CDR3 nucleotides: TGTGCCACCAGCAGAGCCGGGGGGGAGACCCAGTACTTC. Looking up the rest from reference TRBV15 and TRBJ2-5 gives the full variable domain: DAMVIQNPRYQVTQFGKPVTLSCSQTLNHNVMYWYQQKSSQAPKLLFHYYDKDFNNEADTPDNFQSRRPNTSFCFLDIRSPGLGDTAMYLCATSRAGGETQYFGPGTRLLVL.

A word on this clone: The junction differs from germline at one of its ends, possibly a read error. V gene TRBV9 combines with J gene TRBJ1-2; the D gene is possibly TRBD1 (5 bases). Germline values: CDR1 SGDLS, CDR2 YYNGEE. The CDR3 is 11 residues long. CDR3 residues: CASSVAGGEAF. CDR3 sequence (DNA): TGTGCCAGCAGCGTAGCCGGGGGAGAAGCCTTC.

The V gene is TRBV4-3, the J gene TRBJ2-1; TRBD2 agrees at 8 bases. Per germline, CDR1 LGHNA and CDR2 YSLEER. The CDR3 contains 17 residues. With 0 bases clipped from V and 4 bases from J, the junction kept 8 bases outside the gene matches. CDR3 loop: CASSQDRVTSVYNEQFF. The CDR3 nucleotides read TGCGCCAGCAGCCAAGATCGGGTGACTAGCGTTTACAATGAGCAGTTCTTC.

This CDR3 reads CASSHGTSGGAKETQYF. As DNA, the CDR3 is TGTGCCAGCAGTCATGGGACTAGCGGGGGGGCCAAGGAGACCCAGTACTTC. J is TRBJ2-5 and V is TRBV6-6; 16 nucleotides agree with TRBD2. V lost 5 bases, J lost 5 bases, and 8 bases stayed unmatched. The CDR3 consists of 17 residues. Germline V gene lookup returns CDR1 MNHNY and CDR2 SVGAGI (reference sequence).

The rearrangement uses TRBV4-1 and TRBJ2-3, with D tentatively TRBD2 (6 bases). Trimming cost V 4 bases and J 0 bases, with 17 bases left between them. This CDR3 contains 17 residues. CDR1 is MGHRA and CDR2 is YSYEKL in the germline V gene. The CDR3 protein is CASSPWGTSPSTDTQYF. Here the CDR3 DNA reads TGCGCCAGCAGCCCCTGGGGGACTTCACCTAGCACAGATACGCAGTATTTT.

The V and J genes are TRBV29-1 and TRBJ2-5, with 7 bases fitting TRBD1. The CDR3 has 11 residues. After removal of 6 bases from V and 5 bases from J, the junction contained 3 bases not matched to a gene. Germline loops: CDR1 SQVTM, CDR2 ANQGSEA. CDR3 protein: CSVGQLETQYF. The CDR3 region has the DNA TGCAGCGTGGGACAGTTGGAGACCCAGTACTTC.

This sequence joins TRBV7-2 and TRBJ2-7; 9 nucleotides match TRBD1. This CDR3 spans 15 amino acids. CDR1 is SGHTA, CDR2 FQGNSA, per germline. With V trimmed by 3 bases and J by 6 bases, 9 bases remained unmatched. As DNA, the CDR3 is TGTGCCAGCAGCTTGTTCCGGGACAGGGCTAGCGAGCAGTACTTC. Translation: CASSLFRDRASEQYF. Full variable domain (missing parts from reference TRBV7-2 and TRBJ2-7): GAGVSQSPSNKVTEKGKDVELRCDPISGHTALYWYRQSLGQGLEFLIYFQGNSAPDKSGLPSDRFSAERTGGSVSTLTIQRTQQEDSAVYLCASSLFRDRASEQYFGPGTRLTVT.

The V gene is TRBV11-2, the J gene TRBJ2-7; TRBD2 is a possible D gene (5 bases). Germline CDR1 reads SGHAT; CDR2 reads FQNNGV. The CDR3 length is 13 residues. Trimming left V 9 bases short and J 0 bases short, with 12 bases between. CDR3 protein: CASSPGISYEQYF. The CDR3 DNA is TGTGCCAGTTCCCCCGGGATCTCCTACGAGCAGTACTTC. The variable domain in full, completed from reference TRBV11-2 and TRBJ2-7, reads EAGVAQSPRYKIIEKRQSVAFWCNPISGHATLYWYQQILGQGPKLLIQFQNNGVVDDSQLPKDRFSAERLKGVDSTLKIQPAKLEDSAVYLCASSPGISYEQYFGPGTRLTVT.

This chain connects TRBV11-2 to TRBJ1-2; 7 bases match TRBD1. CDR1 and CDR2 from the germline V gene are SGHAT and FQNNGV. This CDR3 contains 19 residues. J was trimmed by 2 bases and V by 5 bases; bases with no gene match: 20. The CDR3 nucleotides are TGTGCCAGCAGCGCGGACAGGAGGGGTTTTTGGTACTTAAACTATGGCTACACCTTC. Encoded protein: CASSADRRGFWYLNYGYTF.

Written as DNA, the CDR3 is TGTGCCAGCAGTGAGAGGGGGTTCGCTGGAAACACCATATATTTT. As protein: CASSERGFAGNTIYF. V and J are TRBV6-1 and TRBJ1-3; D is perhaps TRBD1 (6 bases). The CDR3 sequence is 15 residues long. V was shortened by 3 bases and J by 2 bases, with 11 bases between the two germline ends. Germline values: CDR1 MNHNS, CDR2 SASEGT.

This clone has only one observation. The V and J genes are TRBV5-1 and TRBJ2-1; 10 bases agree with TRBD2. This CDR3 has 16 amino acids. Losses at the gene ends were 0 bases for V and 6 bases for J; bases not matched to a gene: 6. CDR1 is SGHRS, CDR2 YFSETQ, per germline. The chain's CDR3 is CASSLAGSGRFNEQFF. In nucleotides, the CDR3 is TGCGCCAGCAGCTTGGCCGGTAGCGGGAGGTTCAATGAGCAGTTCTTC.

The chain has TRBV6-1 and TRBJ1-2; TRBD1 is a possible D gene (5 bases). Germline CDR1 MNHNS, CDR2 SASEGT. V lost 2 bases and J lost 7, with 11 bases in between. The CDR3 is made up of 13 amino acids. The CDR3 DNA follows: TGTGCCAGCAGTGAAATTGGACAATCTGGCTACACCTTC. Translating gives CASSEIGQSGYTF.

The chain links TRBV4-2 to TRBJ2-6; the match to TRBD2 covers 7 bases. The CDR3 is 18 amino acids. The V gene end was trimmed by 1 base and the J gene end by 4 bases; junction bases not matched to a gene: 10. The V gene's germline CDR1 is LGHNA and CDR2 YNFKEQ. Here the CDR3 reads CASSQVAGVDGGANVLTF. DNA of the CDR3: TGTGCCAGCAGCCAAGTTGCGGGGGTGGACGGAGGGGCCAACGTCCTGACTTTC.

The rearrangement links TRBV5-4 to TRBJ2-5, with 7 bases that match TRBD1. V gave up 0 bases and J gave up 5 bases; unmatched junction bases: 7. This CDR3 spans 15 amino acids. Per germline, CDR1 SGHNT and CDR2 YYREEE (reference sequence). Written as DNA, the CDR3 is TGTGCCAGCAGCTTGGATCAGGGGGTCGGGGAGACCCAGTACTTC. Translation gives CASSLDQGVGETQYF.

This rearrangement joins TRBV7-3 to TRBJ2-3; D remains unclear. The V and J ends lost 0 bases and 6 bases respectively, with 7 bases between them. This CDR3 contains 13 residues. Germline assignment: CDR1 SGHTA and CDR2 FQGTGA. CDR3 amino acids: CASSLTPGDTQYF. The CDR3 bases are TGTGCCAGCAGCTTAACGCCGGGCGATACGCAGTATTTT. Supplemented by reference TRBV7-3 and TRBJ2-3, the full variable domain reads GAGVSQTPSNKVTEKGKYVELRCDPISGHTALYWYRQSLGQGPEFLIYFQGTGAADDSGLPNDRFFAVRPEGSVSTLKIQRTERGDSAVYLCASSLTPGDTQYFGPGTRLTVL.